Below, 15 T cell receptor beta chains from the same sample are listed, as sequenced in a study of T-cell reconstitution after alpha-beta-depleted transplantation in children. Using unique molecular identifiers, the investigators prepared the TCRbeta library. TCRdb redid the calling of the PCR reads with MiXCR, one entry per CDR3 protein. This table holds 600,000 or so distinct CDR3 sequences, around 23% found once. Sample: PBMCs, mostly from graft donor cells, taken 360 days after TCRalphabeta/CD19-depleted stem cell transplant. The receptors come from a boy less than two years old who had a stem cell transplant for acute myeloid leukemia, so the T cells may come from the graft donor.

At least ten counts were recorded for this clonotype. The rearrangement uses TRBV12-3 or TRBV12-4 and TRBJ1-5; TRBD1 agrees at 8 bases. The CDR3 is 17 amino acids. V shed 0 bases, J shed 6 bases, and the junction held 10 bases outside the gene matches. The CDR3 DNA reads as TGTGCCAGCAGTTTAGCTTCTGGACAGGGAAATAGTCAGCCCCAGCATTTT. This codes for CASSLASGQGNSQPQHF.

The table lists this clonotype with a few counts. The CDR3: CSAPVRAGGTDTQYF. The CDR3 nucleotides are TGCAGTGCTCCCGTGAGGGCGGGGGGCACAGATACGCAGTATTTT. This rearrangement joins TRBV20-1 to TRBJ2-3, with 7 bases that match TRBD2. The CDR3 loop spans 15 amino acids. From germline, CDR1 is DFQATT and CDR2 SNEGSKA (reference sequence). V was pared by 5 bases and J by 1 base, with 9 bases of the junction left unmatched.

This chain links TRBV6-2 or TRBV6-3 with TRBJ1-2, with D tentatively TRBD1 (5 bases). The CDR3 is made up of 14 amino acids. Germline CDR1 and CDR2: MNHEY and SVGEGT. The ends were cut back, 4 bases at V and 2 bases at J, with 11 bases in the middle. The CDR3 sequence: CASSFGGVNYGYTF. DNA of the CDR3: TGTGCCAGCAGTTTTGGAGGGGTCAACTATGGCTACACCTTC.

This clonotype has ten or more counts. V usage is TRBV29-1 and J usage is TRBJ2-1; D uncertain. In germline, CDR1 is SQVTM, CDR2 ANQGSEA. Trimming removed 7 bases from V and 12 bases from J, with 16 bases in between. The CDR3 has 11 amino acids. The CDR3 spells CSAGQAPMQFF. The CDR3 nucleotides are TGCAGCGCTGGTCAAGCCCCGATGCAGTTCTTC.

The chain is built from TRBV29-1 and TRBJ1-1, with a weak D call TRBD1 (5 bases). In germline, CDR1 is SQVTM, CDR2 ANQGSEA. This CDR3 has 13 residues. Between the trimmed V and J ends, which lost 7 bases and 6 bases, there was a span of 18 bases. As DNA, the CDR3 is TGCAGCGCTTATAAAGCCAGGGACGCTGAAGCTTTCTTT. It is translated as CSAYKARDAEAFF. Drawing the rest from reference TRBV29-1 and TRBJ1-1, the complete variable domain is SAVISQKPSRDICQRGTSLTIQCQVDSQVTMMFWYRQQPGQSLTLIATANQGSEATYESGFVIDKFPISRPNLTFSTLTVSNMSPEDSSIYLCSAYKARDAEAFFGQGTRLTVV.

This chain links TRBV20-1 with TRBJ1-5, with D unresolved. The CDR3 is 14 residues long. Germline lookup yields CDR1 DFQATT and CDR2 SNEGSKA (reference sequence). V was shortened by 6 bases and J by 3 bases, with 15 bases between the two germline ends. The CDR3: CSASLRRDNQPQHF. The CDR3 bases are TGCAGTGCAAGTCTCCGACGGGACAATCAGCCCCAGCATTTT.

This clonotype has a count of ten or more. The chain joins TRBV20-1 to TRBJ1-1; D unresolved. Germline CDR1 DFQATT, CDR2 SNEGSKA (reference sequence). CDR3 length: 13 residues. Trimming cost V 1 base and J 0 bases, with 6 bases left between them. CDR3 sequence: CSARVSMNTEAFF. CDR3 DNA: TGCAGTGCTAGAGTGTCCATGAACACTGAAGCTTTCTTT.

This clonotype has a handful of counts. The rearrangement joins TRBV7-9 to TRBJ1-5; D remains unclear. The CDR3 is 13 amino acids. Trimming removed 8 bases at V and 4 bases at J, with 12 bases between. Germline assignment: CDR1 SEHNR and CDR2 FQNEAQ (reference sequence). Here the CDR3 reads CASQGQANQPQHF. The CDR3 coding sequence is TGTGCCAGCCAAGGGCAGGCAAATCAGCCCCAGCATTTT.

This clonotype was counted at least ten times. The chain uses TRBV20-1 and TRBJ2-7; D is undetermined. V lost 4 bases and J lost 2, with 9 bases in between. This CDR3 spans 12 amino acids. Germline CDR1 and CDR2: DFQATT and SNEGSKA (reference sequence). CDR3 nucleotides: TGCAGTGCTAACCTTTTTCCCTACGAGCAGTACGTC. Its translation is CSANLFPYEQYV.

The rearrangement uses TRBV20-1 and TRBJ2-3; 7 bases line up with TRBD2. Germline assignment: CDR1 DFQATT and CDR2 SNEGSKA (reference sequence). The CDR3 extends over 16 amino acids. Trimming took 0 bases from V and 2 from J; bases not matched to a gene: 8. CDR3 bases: TGCAGTGCTAGAGATCATAGCGGGCTCCTCACAGATACGCAGTATTTT. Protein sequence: CSARDHSGLLTDTQYF.

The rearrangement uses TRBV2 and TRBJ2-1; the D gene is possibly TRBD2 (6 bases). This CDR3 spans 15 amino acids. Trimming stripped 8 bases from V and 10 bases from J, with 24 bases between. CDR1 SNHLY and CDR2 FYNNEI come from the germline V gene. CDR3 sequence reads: CASGAGPRELWEQFF. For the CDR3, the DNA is TGTGCCAGCGGGGCGGGGCCCAGGGAGTTATGGGAGCAGTTCTTC.

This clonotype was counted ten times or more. CDR3 in amino acids: CSATGTGGIDTQYF. In DNA form, the CDR3 reads TGCAGTGCTACCGGGACAGGGGGCATTGATACGCAGTATTTT. V gene TRBV20-1 combines with J gene TRBJ2-3; 12 nucleotides line up with TRBD1. The V segment lost 4 bases and the J segment 6 bases; nucleotides outside the gene matches: 5. Looked up from germline, CDR1 is DFQATT and CDR2 is SNEGSKA (reference sequence). There are 14 residues in the CDR3.

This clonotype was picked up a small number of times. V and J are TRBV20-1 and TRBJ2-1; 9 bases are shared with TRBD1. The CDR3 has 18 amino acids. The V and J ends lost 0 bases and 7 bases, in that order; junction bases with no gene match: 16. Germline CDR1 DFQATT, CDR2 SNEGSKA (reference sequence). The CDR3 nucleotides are TGCAGTGCTAGAGATGTTCTGATCCCCGGGACAGGGACAAATGAGCAGTTCTTC. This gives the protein CSARDVLIPGTGTNEQFF.

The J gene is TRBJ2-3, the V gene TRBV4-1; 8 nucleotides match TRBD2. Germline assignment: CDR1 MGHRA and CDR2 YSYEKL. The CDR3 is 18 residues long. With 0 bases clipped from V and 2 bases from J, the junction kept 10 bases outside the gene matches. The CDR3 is CASSQDSSGFFLTDTQYF. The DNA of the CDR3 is TGCGCCAGCAGCCAAGATTCTAGCGGGTTTTTCCTCACAGATACGCAGTATTTT.

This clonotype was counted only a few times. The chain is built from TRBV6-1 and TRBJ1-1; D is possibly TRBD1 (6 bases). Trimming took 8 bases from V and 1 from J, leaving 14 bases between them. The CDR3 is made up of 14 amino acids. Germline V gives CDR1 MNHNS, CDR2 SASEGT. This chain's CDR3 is CASQHGGKNTEAFF. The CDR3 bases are TGTGCCAGCCAACACGGGGGCAAGAACACTGAAGCTTTCTTT.